This T cell receptor (beta chain) came from a study of memory CD4+ T cells and cytomegalovirus serostatus. The sort gate was single viable CD3+CD4+CD8-CD45RO+ cells for memory CD4+ T cells. CMV serostatus came from serum IgG against pp150, pp28, p38, p52. Between the trimmed V and J ends, which lost 1 base and 4 bases, there was a span of 14 bases. Germline V gene lookup returns CDR1 SGHRS and CDR2 YFSETQ. CDR3 size: 15 residues. How the authors handled the data: After removing out-of-frame reads, over 2 million distinct TCRbeta sequences remained. Sequenced by immunoSEQ multiplex PCR; TCRdb stores in-frame clones only, minus some. The V and J calls and clone size are taken from that table; D and trimming were inferred from the DNA. This table has 30,000 to 45,000 clones, roughly 85% appearing once.

This sequence was found in an adult in good health and CMV-seropositive. The genes are TRBV5-1 and TRBJ1-2, with D perhaps matching TRBD1 (5 bases). Sequencing was carried out using memory CD4+ T cells from blood. The CDR3 protein is CASSLRQGYLYGYTF. The CDR3 bases are TGCGCCAGCAGCTTGAGGCAGGGCTACCTCTATGGCTACACCTTC.